This T cell receptor beta chain was observed in a study of Ad26.COV2.S vaccination and SARS-CoV-2 variants. General study points: Individuals receiving vaccine had higher spike-specific TCR breadth than placebo recipients did. Comparable non-spike TCR breadth was observed in vaccine and placebo recipients. Responses of T cells in total may have been underestimated by the TCR breadth and depth analyses.

This table comes from immunoSEQ multiplex PCR, and its TCRdb copy is limited to in-frame clones, with some not included. Altogether 120,000 to 150,000 clones are present, 86% being singletons, with the ten largest covering 4% to 6%. Concerning this clone: The antigen remains undetermined.

V lost 4 bases and J lost 4; bases outside the gene matches: 6. The CDR3 runs 14 residues. CDR1 and CDR2 (germline): KGHSH, LQKENI. The source material was peripheral blood, sampled after recovery from COVID-19. This chain uses TRBV18 with TRBJ2-5; 7 bases are a match to TRBD2. This TCR came from a human donor who had recovered from COVID-19. The CDR3 loop is CASSQAGFGETQYF. The DNA for the CDR3 is TGTGCCAGCTCACAAGCGGGGTTCGGAGAGACCCAGTACTTC.